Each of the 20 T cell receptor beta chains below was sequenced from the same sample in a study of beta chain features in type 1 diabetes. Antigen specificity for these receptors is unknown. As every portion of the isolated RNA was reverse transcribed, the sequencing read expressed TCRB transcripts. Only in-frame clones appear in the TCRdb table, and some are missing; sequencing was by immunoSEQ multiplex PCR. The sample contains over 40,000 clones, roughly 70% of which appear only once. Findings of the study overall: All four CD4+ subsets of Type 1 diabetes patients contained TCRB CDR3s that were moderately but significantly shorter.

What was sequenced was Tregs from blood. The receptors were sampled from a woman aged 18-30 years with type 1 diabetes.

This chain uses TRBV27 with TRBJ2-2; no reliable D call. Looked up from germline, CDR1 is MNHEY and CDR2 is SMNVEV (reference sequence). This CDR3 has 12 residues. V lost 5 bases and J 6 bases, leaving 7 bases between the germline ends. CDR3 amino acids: CASSRRAGELFF. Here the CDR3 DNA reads TGTGCCAGCAGTCGACGGGCCGGGGAGCTGTTTTTT.

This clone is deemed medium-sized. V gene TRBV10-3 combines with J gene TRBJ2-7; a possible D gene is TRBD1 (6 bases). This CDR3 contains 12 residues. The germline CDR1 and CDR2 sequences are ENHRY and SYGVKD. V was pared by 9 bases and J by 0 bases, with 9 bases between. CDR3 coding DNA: TGTGCCATAACAGGGAACTCCTACGAGCAGTACTTC. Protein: CAITGNSYEQYF.

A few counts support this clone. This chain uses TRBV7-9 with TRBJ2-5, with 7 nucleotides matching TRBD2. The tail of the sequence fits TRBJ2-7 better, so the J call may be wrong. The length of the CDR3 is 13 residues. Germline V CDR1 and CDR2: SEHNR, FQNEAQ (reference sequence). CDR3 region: CASSPPGGHEQYF. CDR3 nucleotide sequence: TGTGCCAGCAGCCCCCCGGGAGGCCACGAGCAGTACTTC.

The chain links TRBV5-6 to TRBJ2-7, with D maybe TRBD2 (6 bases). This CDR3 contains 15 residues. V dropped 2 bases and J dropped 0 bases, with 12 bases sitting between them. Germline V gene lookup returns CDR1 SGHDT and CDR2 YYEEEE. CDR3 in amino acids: CASSFVSGDSYEQYF. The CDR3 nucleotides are TGTGCCAGCAGCTTCGTCTCGGGGGACTCCTACGAGCAGTACTTC.

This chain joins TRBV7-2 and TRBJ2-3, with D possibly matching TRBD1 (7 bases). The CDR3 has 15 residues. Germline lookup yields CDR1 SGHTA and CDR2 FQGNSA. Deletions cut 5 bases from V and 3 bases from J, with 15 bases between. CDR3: CASSPDREVTDTQYF. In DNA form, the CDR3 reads TGTGCCAGCAGCCCAGACAGGGAGGTAACAGATACGCAGTATTTT.

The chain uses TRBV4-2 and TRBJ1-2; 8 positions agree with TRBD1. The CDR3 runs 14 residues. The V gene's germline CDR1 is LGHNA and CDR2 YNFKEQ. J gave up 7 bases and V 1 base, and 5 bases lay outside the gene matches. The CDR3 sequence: CASSQVGRGPGYTF. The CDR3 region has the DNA TGTGCCAGCAGCCAAGTCGGCAGGGGGCCTGGCTACACCTTC.

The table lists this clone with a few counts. The CDR3 loop reads CASSLSWEGVNEQYF. The CDR3 region has the DNA TGTGCCAGCAGCTTAAGTTGGGAGGGGGTGAATGAGCAGTACTTC. V gene TRBV7-9 combines with J gene TRBJ2-7, with D possibly matching TRBD2 (7 bases). CDR3 length equals 15 residues. Germline V gene data show CDR1 as SEHNR and CDR2 as FQNEAQ (reference sequence). V lost 2 bases and J 7 bases, leaving 18 bases between the germline ends.

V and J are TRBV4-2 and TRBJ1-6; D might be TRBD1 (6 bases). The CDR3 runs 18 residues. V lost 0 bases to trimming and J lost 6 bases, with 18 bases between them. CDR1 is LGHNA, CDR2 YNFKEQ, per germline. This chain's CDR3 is CASSQDRDTTRGNSPLHF. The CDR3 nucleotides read TGTGCCAGCAGCCAAGACCGGGACACCACCCGGGGTAATTCACCCCTCCACTTT.

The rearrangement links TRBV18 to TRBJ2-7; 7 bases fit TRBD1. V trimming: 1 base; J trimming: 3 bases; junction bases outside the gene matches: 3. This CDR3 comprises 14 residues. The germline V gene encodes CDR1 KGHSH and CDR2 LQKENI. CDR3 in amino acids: CASSPQGALYEQYF. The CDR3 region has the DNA TGTGCCAGCTCACCACAGGGGGCCCTCTACGAGCAGTACTTC.

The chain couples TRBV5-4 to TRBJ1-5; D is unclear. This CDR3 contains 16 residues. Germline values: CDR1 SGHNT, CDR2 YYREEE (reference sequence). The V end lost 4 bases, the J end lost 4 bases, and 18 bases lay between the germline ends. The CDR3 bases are TGTGCCAGCAGCCAAATCGGAACCGGGAAGAATCAGCCCCAGCATTTT. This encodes CASSQIGTGKNQPQHF. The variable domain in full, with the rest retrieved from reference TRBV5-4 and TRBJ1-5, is ETGVTQSPTHLIKTRGQQVTLRCSSQSGHNTVSWYQQALGQGPQFIFQYYREEENGRGNFPPRFSGLQFPNYSSELNVNALELDDSALYLCASSQIGTGKNQPQHFGDGTRLSIL.

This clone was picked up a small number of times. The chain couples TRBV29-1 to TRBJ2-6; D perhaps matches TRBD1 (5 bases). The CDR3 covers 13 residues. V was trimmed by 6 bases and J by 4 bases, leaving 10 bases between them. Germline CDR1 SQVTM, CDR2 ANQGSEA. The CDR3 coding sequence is TGCAGCGTCGCAGGGTCCGGGGCCAACGTCCTGACTTTC. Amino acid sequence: CSVAGSGANVLTF.

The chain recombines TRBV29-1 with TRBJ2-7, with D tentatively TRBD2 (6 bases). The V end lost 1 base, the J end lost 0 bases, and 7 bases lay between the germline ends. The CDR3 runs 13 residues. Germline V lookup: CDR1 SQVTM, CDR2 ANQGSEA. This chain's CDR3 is CSVEGTNSYEQYF. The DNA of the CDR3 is TGCAGCGTTGAAGGGACTAACTCCTACGAGCAGTACTTC.

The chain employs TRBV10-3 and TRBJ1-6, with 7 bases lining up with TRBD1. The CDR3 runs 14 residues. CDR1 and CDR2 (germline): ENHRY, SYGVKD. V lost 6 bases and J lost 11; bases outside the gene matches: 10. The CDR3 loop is CAISPTGVETPLHF. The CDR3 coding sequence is TGTGCCATCAGCCCAACAGGGGTAGAGACACCCCTCCACTTT.

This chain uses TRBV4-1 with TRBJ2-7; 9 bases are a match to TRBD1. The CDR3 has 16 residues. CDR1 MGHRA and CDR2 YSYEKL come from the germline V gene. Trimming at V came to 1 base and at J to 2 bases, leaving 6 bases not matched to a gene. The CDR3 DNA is TGCGCCAGCAGCCAAGGTTGGACAGGGGAGGCCTACGAGCAGTACTTC. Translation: CASSQGWTGEAYEQYF.

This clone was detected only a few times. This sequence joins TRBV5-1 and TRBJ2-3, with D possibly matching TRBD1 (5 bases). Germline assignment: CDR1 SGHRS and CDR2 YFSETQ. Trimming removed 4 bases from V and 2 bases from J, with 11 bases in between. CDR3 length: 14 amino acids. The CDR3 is CASSRDGHTDTQYF. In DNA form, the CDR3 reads TGCGCCAGCAGCAGAGACGGACACACAGATACGCAGTATTTT.

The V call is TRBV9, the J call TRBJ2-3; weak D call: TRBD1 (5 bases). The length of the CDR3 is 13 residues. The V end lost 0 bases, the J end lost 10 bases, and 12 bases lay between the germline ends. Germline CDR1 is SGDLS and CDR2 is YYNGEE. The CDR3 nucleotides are TGTGCCAGCAGCGTAGATCAGGGCCGGGCGCAGTATTTT. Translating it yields CASSVDQGRAQYF.

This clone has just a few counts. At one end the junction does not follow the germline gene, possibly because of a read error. This chain's CDR3 is CASSLQRRGYPPERFF. CDR3 bases: TGCGCCAGCAGCCTTCAGAGGCGGGGGTATCCCCCAGAGCGGTTCTTC. The V gene is TRBV4-3, the J gene TRBJ2-1, with 7 bases fitting TRBD2. CDR3 length equals 16 residues. Germline values: CDR1 LGHNA, CDR2 YSLEER.

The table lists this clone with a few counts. In DNA, the CDR3 is TGTGCCAGCAGGCCTGAGGGGAGGGCGTACAATGAGCAGTTCTTC. Its translation: CASRPEGRAYNEQFF. The J gene is TRBJ2-1, the V gene TRBV5-5, with 7 positions matching TRBD2. Per germline, CDR1 SGHKS and CDR2 YYEKEE (reference sequence). The CDR3 covers 15 residues. With 5 bases clipped from V and 4 bases from J, the junction kept 9 bases outside the gene matches.

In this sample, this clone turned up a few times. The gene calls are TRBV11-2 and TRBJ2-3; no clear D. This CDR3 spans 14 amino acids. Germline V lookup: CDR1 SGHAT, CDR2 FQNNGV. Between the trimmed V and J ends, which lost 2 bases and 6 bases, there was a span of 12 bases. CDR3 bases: TGTGCCAGCAGCTTAAGGTCGCGGAGCGATACGCAGTATTTT. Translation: CASSLRSRSDTQYF.

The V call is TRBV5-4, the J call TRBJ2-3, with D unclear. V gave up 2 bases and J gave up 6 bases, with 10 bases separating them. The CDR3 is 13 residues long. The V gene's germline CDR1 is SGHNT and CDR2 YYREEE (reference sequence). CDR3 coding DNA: TGTGCCAGCAGCTTTGAGGCGTTTGATACGCAGTATTTT. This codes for CASSFEAFDTQYF.